Below, 13 T cell receptor beta chains from the same sample are listed, as sequenced in a study of T cells in Graves' hyperthyroidism and ophthalmopathy. RNA transcripts yielded amplified TCR beta CDR3 regions. TCR CDR3 regions were first amplified by RT-PCR with HTBI primers. TCRdb independently ran MiXCR on the multiplex PCR reads; one entry per CDR3 protein. The repertoire holds about 210,000 distinct CDR3 sequences, with 17% as singletons. The sample taken for sequencing was blood. Receptors originate from a man aged 50 or older with Graves' hyperthyroidism.

This chain links TRBV7-9 with TRBJ2-3, with TRBD2 matching 8 bases. The CDR3 sequence is 15 residues long. V dropped 4 bases and J dropped 3; count of bases not matched to a gene: 6. Germline-derived CDR1 and CDR2 are SEHNR and FQNEAQ (reference sequence). The DNA for the CDR3 is TGTGCCAGCAGCTCCTACGGGAGGGCGACAGATACGCAGTATTTT. Translating gives CASSSYGRATDTQYF.

The CDR3 sequence: CSASPGLDYGYTF. CDR3 DNA: TGCAGTGCTAGCCCGGGATTGGATTATGGCTACACCTTC. The rearrangement joins TRBV20-1 to TRBJ1-2, with D unresolved. Trimming pared 3 bases from V and 5 bases from J, leaving 13 bases between. Germline V gene sequence: CDR1 DFQATT, CDR2 SNEGSKA (reference sequence). The CDR3 totals 13 residues.

In this sample, this clonotype turned up a few times. This chain links TRBV20-1 with TRBJ2-1, with 8 bases lining up with TRBD2. CDR3 length: 14 amino acids. V lost 6 bases to trimming and J lost 2 bases; unmatched junction nucleotides: 6. Germline V gene lookup returns CDR1 DFQATT and CDR2 SNEGSKA (reference sequence). The DNA for the CDR3 is TGCAGTGCCGAGGCGGGGGGTCCCTACAATGAGCAGTTCTTC. Translating gives CSAEAGGPYNEQFF.

This clonotype was found many times. The rearrangement uses TRBV29-1 and TRBJ2-1; D is possibly TRBD2 (6 bases). CDR3 length: 12 residues. Trimming removed 6 bases at V and 8 bases at J, with 14 bases between. Germline assignment: CDR1 SQVTM and CDR2 ANQGSEA. CDR3 in amino acids: CSVRVSGDEQFF. The DNA of the CDR3 is TGCAGCGTACGGGTTAGCGGTGATGAGCAGTTCTTC.

This clonotype occurred a few times. This chain joins TRBV5-1 and TRBJ2-2; D is uncertain. Germline V gives CDR1 SGHRS, CDR2 YFSETQ. This CDR3 region has 16 residues. V was clipped by 0 bases and J by 3 bases, with 12 bases between them. CDR3: CASSLVPSSDTGELFF. CDR3 sequence (DNA): TGCGCCAGCAGCTTGGTACCTAGTTCGGACACCGGGGAGCTGTTTTTT.

The table lists this clonotype with many counts. V and J are TRBV27 and TRBJ1-2; 10 positions agree with TRBD1. The CDR3 sequence is 12 residues long. Trimming at V came to 6 bases and at J to 8 bases, leaving 3 bases not matched to a gene. Per the germline V gene, CDR1 is MNHEY and CDR2 is SMNVEV (reference sequence). The CDR3 reads CASRDRGYGYTF. Written as DNA, the CDR3 is TGTGCCAGCAGGGACAGGGGGTACGGCTACACCTTC.

This clonotype was recorded at least ten times. The chain carries TRBV5-1 and TRBJ2-7; D is uncertain. V dropped 0 bases and J dropped 3 bases, with 10 bases sitting between them. Looked up from germline, CDR1 is SGHRS and CDR2 is YFSETQ. The CDR3 extends over 14 amino acids. The CDR3 spells CASSLVWGFYEQYF. The CDR3 DNA reads as TGCGCCAGCAGCTTGGTCTGGGGATTCTACGAGCAGTACTTC.

The table lists this clonotype with a count of one. An end of the junction does not agree with germline; a read error may underlie this. This chain connects TRBV7-8 to TRBJ1-6; no clear D gene. This CDR3 region has 16 residues. The germline V gene has CDR1 SGHVS and CDR2 FQNEAQ. This CDR3 is CASGFGGGPSTSPLHF. CDR3 nucleotides: TGTGCCAGCGGCTTCGGCGGAGGGCCTTCTACTTCACCCCTCCACTTT.

The genes are TRBV20-1 and TRBJ1-1; D unclear. Between the trimmed V and J ends, which lost 6 bases and 3 bases, there was a span of 14 bases. There are 13 residues in the CDR3. Germline-derived CDR1 and CDR2 are DFQATT and SNEGSKA (reference sequence). The CDR3 protein is CSARPDGDTEAFF. DNA for the CDR3: TGCAGTGCCCGACCTGACGGGGACACTGAAGCTTTCTTT.

This clonotype was counted many times. The V and J genes are TRBV12-3 or TRBV12-4 and TRBJ1-1; TRBD1 matches 7 bases. V lost 5 bases and J lost 3; bases outside the gene matches: 9. The CDR3 loop spans 15 amino acids. The CDR3: CASSPPTGRDTEAFF. The CDR3 coding sequence is TGTGCCAGCAGTCCCCCGACAGGGAGGGACACTGAAGCTTTCTTT.

A word on this clonotype: Compared with germline, one end of the junction differs, possibly owing to a read error. The V call is TRBV7-7, the J call TRBJ2-5; D gene unclear. The CDR3 is 15 residues long. Germline loops: CDR1 SSHAT, CDR2 FNYEAQ (reference sequence). The CDR3 here is CASSLGLTDWETQYF. DNA for the CDR3: TGTGCTAGCAGCTTAGGGTTGACCGACTGGGAGACCCAGTACTTC.

This clonotype was recorded many times. The rearrangement uses TRBV6-2 or TRBV6-3 and TRBJ1-5, with 7 positions matching TRBD1. Germline assignment: CDR1 MNHEY and CDR2 SVGEGT. There are 20 residues in the CDR3. Unmatched junction bases numbered 15, after V lost 1 base and J lost 0 bases. CDR3 amino acids: CASSYFIHLTGTVSNQPQHF. The CDR3 coding sequence is TGTGCCAGCAGTTACTTCATACACTTAACCGGGACAGTTAGCAATCAGCCCCAGCATTTT.

Many counts were recorded for this clonotype. The chain joins TRBV5-1 to TRBJ1-1; no definite D call. V lost 3 bases, J lost 6 bases, and 9 bases lay in between. CDR3 length: 12 amino acids. Germline CDR1 reads SGHRS; CDR2 reads YFSETQ. CDR3 protein: CASSSGYSEAFF. DNA for the CDR3: TGCGCCAGCAGCTCCGGGTACTCTGAAGCTTTCTTT.